A single sample is the source of the 2 T cell receptor beta chains below, sequenced in a study of blood T cell repertoires in COVID-19. Profiled with immunoSEQ multiplex PCR; TCRdb holds only in-frame clones, not every one. Here the sample spans roughly 91,000 clones, more than 60% being singletons. The sample consisted of peripheral blood. These receptors came from a man aged 65 to 79 with acute or convalescent COVID-19.

This rearrangement joins TRBV20-1 to TRBJ2-1; 8 bases match TRBD1. CDR3 length: 14 amino acids. Germline CDR1 is DFQATT and CDR2 is SNEGSKA (reference sequence). Trimming cost V 3 bases and J 6 bases; bases outside gene matches: 7. CDR3 sequence: CSASTLTGVNEQFF. The CDR3 coding sequence is TGCAGTGCTAGTACTCTGACAGGGGTCAATGAGCAGTTCTTC.

The J gene is TRBJ1-2, the V gene TRBV3-1 (or the pseudogene TRBV3-2); D unresolved. V was shortened by 3 bases and J by 8 bases, with 13 bases between the two germline ends. The CDR3 runs to 13 residues. CDR1 and CDR2 from the germline V gene are LGHDT and YNNKEL (reference sequence). CDR3 protein: CASSQRALGGYTF. Here the CDR3 DNA reads TGTGCCAGCAGCCAGAGGGCCTTAGGGGGCTACACCTTC.